This T cell receptor beta chain was sequenced for a study of T cell responses to AZD1222 COVID-19 vaccine. General study points: Baseline serology detected seropositivity in only six AZD1222 recipients.

Details on this clone: Its target is not known.

TCRdb keeps only in-frame clones here, not all; method: immunoSEQ multiplex PCR. The sample lists approximately 100,000 clones; approximately 93% were seen once. Trimming took off 2 bases at V and 4 bases at J, with 13 bases between the two ends. Germline lookup yields CDR1 SGHDT and CDR2 YYEEEE. There are 16 residues in the CDR3. This receptor was identified in an adult in good health. The J gene is TRBJ2-6, the V gene TRBV5-6, with D unclear. The sample consisted of peripheral blood, taken on day 0 of AZD1222 vaccination. CDR3 in DNA: TGTGCCAGCAGCTTACTTGTGATACAGGGGGCCAACGTCCTGACTTTC. Protein sequence: CASSLLVIQGANVLTF.